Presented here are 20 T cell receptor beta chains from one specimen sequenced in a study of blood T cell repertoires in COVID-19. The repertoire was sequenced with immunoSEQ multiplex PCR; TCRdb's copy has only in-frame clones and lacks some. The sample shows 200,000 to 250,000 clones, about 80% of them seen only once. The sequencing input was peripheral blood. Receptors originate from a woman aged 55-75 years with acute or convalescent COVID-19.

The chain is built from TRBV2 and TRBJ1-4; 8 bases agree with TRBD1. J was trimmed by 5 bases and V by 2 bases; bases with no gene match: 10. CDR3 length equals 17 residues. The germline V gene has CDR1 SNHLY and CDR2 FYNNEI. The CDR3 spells CASSENSPRTGNEKLFF. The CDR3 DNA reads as TGTGCCAGCAGTGAAAATTCCCCCCGGACAGGGAATGAAAAACTGTTTTTT.

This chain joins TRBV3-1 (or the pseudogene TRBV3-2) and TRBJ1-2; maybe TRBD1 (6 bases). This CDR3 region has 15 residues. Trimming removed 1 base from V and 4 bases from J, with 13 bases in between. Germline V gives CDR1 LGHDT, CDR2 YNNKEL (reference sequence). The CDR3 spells CASSQVQGQVYGYTF. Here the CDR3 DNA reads TGTGCCAGCAGCCAAGTACAGGGTCAGGTCTATGGCTACACCTTC.

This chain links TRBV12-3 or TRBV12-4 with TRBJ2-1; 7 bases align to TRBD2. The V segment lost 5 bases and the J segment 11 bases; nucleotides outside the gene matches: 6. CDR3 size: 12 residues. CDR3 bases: TGTGCCAGCAGTGTTGGGGGGGATAAGCAGTTCTTC. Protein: CASSVGGDKQFF.

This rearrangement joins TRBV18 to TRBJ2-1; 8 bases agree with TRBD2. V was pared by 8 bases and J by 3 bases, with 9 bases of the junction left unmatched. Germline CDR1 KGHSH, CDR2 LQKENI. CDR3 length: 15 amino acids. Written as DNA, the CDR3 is TGTGCCAGCACCACCCAAGCGGGGGTCTACAATGAGCAGTTCTTC. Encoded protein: CASTTQAGVYNEQFF.

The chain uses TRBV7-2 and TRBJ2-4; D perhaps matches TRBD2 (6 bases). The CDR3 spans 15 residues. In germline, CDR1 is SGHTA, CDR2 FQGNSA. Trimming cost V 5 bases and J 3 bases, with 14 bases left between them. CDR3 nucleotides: TGTGCCAGCAGCCAACAATGGGGGGTCAAAAACATTCAGTACTTC. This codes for CASSQQWGVKNIQYF.

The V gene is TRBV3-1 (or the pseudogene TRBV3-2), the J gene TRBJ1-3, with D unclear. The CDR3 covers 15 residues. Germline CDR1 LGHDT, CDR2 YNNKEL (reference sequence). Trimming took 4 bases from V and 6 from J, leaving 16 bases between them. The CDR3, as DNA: TGTGCCAGCAGCCCGGTTGTTAACAGCTTAAACACCATATATTTT. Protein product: CASSPVVNSLNTIYF.

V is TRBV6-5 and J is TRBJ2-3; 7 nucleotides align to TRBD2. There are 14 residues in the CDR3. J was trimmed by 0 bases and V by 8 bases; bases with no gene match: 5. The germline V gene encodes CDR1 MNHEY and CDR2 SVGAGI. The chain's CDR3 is CASSRGKSTDTQYF. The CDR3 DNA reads TGTGCCAGCTCGCGGGGGAAGAGCACAGATACGCAGTATTTT.

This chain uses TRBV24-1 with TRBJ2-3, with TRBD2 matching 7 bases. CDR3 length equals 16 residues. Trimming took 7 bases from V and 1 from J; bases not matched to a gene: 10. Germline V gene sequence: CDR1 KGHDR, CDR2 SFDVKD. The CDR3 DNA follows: TGTGCCACCAGAGATACTTTCCGGGGGGGCACAGATACGCAGTATTTT. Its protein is CATRDTFRGGTDTQYF.

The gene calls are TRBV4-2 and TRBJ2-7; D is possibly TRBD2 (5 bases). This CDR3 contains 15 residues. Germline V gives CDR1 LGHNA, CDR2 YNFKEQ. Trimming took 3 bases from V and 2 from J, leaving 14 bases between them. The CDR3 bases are TGTGCCAGCAGCCATGCGGGTGGAGCGACCTACGAGCAGTACTTC. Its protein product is CASSHAGGATYEQYF.

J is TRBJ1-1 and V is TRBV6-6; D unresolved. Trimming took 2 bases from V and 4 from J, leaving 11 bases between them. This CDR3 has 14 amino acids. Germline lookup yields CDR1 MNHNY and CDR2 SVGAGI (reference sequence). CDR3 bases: TGTGCCAGCAGTTACGCGTCGCGAGCCACTGAAGCTTTCTTT. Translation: CASSYASRATEAFF.

As DNA, the CDR3 is TGTGCCAGCAGCCCGAGCCAGGGAGGGGACGTAGGGGCTTTCTTT. It translates to CASSPSQGGDVGAFF. J is TRBJ1-1 and V is TRBV4-2; the D gene is possibly TRBD1 (5 bases). The CDR3 extends over 15 amino acids. V gave up 4 bases and J gave up 11 bases, with 23 bases separating them. The germline V gene has CDR1 LGHNA and CDR2 YNFKEQ.

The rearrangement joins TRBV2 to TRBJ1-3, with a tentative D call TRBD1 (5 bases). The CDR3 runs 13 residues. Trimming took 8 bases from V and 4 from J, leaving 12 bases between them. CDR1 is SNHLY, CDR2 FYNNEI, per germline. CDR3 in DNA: TGTGCCAGCTCGGGGGGTTACGGAAACACCATATATTTT. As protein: CASSGGYGNTIYF.

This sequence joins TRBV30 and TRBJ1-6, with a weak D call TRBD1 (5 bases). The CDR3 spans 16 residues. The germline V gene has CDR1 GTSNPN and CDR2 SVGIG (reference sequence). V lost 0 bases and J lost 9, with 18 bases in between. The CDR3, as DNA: TGTGCCTGGAGTGTACAAGCTGGGCAGGGAAGTTCACCCCTCCACTTT. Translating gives CAWSVQAGQGSSPLHF.

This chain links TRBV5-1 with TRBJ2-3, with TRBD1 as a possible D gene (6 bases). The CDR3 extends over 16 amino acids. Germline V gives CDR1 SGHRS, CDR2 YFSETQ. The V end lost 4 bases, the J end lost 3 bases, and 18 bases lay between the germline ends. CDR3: CASSSSTGLRTDTQYF. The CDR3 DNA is TGCGCCAGCAGCAGTTCTACAGGGCTTCGGACAGATACGCAGTATTTT.

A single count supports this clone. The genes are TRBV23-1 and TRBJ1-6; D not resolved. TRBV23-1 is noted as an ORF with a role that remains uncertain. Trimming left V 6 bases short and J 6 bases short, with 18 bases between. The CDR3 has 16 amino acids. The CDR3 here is CASRLNRQNFNSPLHF. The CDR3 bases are TGCGCCAGCAGACTAAATAGGCAGAACTTTAATTCACCCCTCCACTTT.

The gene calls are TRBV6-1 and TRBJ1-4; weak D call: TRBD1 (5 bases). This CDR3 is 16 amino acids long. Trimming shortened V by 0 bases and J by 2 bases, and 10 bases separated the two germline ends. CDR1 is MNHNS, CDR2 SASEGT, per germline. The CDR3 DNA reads TGTGCCAGCAGTGAAGCGGAAGGGGTCACTAATGAAAAACTGTTTTTT. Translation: CASSEAEGVTNEKLFF.

CDR3 nucleotides: TGTGCCAGCAGCGGTGGGCGGACTAGCGGGGACTACAATGAGCAGTTCTTC. This gives the protein CASSGGRTSGDYNEQFF. The chain uses TRBV9 and TRBJ2-1, with TRBD2 identical over 12 bases. Germline assignment: CDR1 SGDLS and CDR2 YYNGEE. Losses at the gene ends were 3 bases for V and 3 bases for J; bases not matched to a gene: 7. The CDR3 is 17 amino acids. Variable domain in full (rest from reference TRBV9 and TRBJ2-1): DSGVTQTPKHLITATGQRVTLRCSPRSGDLSVYWYQQSLDQGLQFLIQYYNGEERAKGNILERFSAQQFPDLHSELNLSSLELGDSALYFCASSGGRTSGDYNEQFFGPGTRLTVL.

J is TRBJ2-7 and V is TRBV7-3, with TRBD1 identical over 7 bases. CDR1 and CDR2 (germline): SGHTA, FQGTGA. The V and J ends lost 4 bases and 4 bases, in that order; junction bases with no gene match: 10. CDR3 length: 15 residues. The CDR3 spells CASSSARDRSYEQYF. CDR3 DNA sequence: TGTGCCAGCAGCTCTGCCCGGGACAGATCATACGAGCAGTACTTC.

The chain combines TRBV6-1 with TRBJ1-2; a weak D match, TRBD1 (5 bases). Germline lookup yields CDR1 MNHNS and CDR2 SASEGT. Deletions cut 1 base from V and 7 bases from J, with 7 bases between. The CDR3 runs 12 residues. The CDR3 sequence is CASSEVGGGYTF. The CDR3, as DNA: TGTGCCAGCAGTGAAGTGGGGGGTGGCTACACCTTC.

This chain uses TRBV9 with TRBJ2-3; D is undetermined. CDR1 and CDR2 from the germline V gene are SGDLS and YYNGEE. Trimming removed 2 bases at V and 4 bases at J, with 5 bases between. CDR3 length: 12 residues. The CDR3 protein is CASSVQSDTQYF. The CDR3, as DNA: TGTGCCAGCAGCGTCCAATCAGATACGCAGTATTTT.